This T cell receptor beta chain derives from a study of beta chain features in type 1 diabetes (dated by TCRdb to 2016 to 2018). Regarding the research as a whole: Mean age, gender distribution, total cell number and subset yield did not differ between patients and healthy donors. Across all samples, some 110,000,000 sorted cells were examined, and cell number per subset correlated strongly with RNA yield. The study compared TCRB repertoires of sorted circulating CD4+ T cell subsets between recently diagnosed type 1 diabetes patients and matched healthy donors. Regulatory and stem cell-like memory subsets were isolated from only 8 patients and roughly 8 healthy donors, whereas naive and central memory subsets came from all 30 or so donors. Points the paper makes about the study in general: In all four CD4+ subsets, TCRB CDR3 length was moderately but significantly shorter in type 1 diabetes patients. Only small numbers of individuals were included in the HLA sub-analyses, which left unresolved whether HLA type had any influence on TCRB rearrangement. Because cDNA rather than genomic DNA was sequenced, highly expressing activated cells could have been over-represented, although no difference in activation and CD3 levels was found between groups. Shorter templates might be favored by PCR, yet because patient and control samples were amplified and corrected together, any such skew would affect both groups equally. At VDJ recombination sites, patients with type 1 diabetes made fewer insertions and deleted more nucleotides, a pattern implying thymic rearrangement abnormalities. Naive, central memory and regulatory TCRB repertoires appeared more similar among patients than among healthy donors.

Including the terminal cysteine and phenylalanine, the CDR3 comprises 13 residues. Kept here is only the CDR3 DNA, which spans 39 bases and is read in frame from base 1. V was cut back by 1 base and J by 5 bases, leaving a gap of 10 bases between them. According to the germline V gene, CDR1 reads SQVTM and CDR2 reads ANQGSEA. Each donor gave one peripheral blood draw, averaging roughly 100 mL, which was collected into heparinised tubes. A BD FACSAria II was used to sort naive, central memory, regulatory and stem cell-like memory CD4+ T cells with a panel that included CD45RO, CCR7, CD25, CD127, CD95 and CD27. All sorted populations exceeded 95% purity. PBMCs were isolated right away by Lymphoprep density gradient centrifugation and were stained directly, without culture. To minimize batch effects, samples were stained and sorted in pairs, one healthy donor with one patient per experiment. All of the isolated RNA was reverse transcribed with the High Capacity cDNA Reverse Transcription Kit, so expressed TCRB transcripts were sequenced. Deep immunoSEQ sequencing was applied to naive, central memory and regulatory T cell samples, giving an average of around 3.4 million total reads per sample. Sorted cells were lysed in RLT buffer and RNA was extracted with DNase-treated RNeasy Micro or Mini kits, depending on cell number. Each cell subset was processed on its own to prevent cross-contamination, while patient and healthy donor samples were processed together. Using the immunoSEQ multiplex PCR, TCRB sequences were amplified from cDNA into 87-bp fragments spanning the CDR3 region. Sequencing of the amplicons was done on the Illumina HiSeq platform. The authors processed their data as follows. Synthetic template baselines were used to correct PCR bias computationally, reads within Hamming distance 2 were collapsed together, and singletons that could not be merged were discarded. By aligning reads against IMGT, V, D and J genes, CDR3 length, and insertions or deletions at six rearrangement sites were assigned. Within each subset, clonotype counts were normalized to sorted cell number, and only after that were true diversity and Gini coefficients computed with the tcR R package. Repertoire sharing was quantified using the overlap coefficient calculated on TCRB nucleotide sequences. As a proxy for the pre-selection repertoire, out-of-frame TCRB sequences from naive cells were analyzed. Held by TCRdb, this immuneACCESS table contains in-frame sequences only and omits some clones. Under half of the omission traces to an unresolved V gene where checked; the cause of the rest is unknown. The V and J calls and the clone size are those of that table, but D and trimming were determined from the DNA. In all, the sample holds about 930,000 clones, and about a sixth of those were seen once. Together, the top ten hold 0.02% to 0.025% of the sample.

This clone was counted between two and nine times. What this receptor recognizes is not known. The input lacks base qualities; no much larger clone sits a single base away. The chain couples TRBV29-1 to TRBJ2-3; the D assignment is uncertain and may be TRBD1 or TRBD2, with 5 bases supporting each. This TCR was recovered from a woman between 18 and 30 years old in good health. Material: naive CD4+ T cells from blood. This specimen's cell subset or site label, per the study, means: true naive CD4+ T cells. The nucleotides read TGCAGCGTTGAAGGAGGGGATATAGATACGCAGTATTTT. It translates to CSVEGGDIDTQYF.